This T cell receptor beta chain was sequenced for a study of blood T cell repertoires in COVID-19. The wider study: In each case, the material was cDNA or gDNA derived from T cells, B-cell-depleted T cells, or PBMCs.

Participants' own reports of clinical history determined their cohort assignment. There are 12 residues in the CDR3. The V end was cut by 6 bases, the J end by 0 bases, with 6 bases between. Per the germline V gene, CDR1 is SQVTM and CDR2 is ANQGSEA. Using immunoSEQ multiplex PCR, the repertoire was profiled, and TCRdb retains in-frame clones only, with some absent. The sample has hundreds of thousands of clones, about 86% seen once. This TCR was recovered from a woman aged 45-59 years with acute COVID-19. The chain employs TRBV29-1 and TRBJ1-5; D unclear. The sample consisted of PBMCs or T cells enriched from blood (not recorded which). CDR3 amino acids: CSVGDSNQPQHF. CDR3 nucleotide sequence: TGCAGCGTCGGGGATAGCAATCAGCCCCAGCATTTT.